This section outlines one TCR beta chain sequence together with its context. Its matching antigen is unknown. Germline V CDR1 and CDR2: SGHTA, FQGNSA. With V trimmed by 2 bases and J by 7 bases, 6 bases remained unmatched. The CDR3 covers 15 residues. The entry originates in a study of regulatory T cells in long-lasting Graves disease. At the level of the study: Newly diagnosed Graves' patients had under 3 months of antithyroid drugs. Broader study findings: Limited samples may have lowered accuracy. When disease was persistent, TRBV28, TRBJ1-2 and TRBJ2-5 were the favored segments.

Time point meaning: newly diagnosed GD, antithyroid drugs for less than 3 months. Researchers made the TCR library from RNA that was extracted from PBMCs. The authors built TCR beta libraries using iRepertoire HTBI primers and Arm-PCR of CDR3 regions. TCRdb analysed the multiplex PCR reads with MiXCR anew, one entry per CDR3 protein. This sample yields about 440,000 distinct CDR3 sequences, of which about a sixth are seen a single time; about 25% belongs to the top ten. These same records also appear under a second study, on T cells in Graves' hyperthyroidism and ophthalmopathy. That paper notes: The study excluded patients with uncontrolled infection, other autoimmune disease, pregnancy or lactation.

The rearrangement links TRBV7-2 to TRBJ2-1; TRBD2 matches at 9 bases. Specimen: peripheral blood mononuclear cells (PBMCs), collected at new diagnosis, from a patient treated with antithyroid drugs. This clonotype was obtained from a woman between 18 and 30 years old with Graves disease. The CDR3 protein is CASSLWSSGRNEQFF. The CDR3 coding sequence is TGTGCCAGCAGCTTATGGAGTAGCGGGAGAAATGAGCAGTTCTTC. The entire variable domain, with the rest obtained from reference TRBV7-2 and TRBJ2-1, is as follows: GAGVSQSPSNKVTEKGKDVELRCDPISGHTALYWYRQSLGQGLEFLIYFQGNSAPDKSGLPSDRFSAERTGGSVSTLTIQRTQQEDSAVYLCASSLWSSGRNEQFFGPGTRLTVL.